These T cell receptor beta chains were read from a single sample in a study of regulatory T cells in long-lasting Graves disease. TCRdb re-analysed the multiplex PCR reads in MiXCR, keeping a single row per CDR3 protein. This sample has more than 400,000 distinct CDR3 sequences; 16% occur once, and the top ten carry roughly 10%. The data also belong to a second study, concerning T cells in Graves' hyperthyroidism and ophthalmopathy.

The source was peripheral blood mononuclear cells (PBMCs), collected at new diagnosis, from a patient treated with antithyroid drugs. Receptor source: a young woman with Graves disease. CDR3s leave out the opening cysteine and the closing phenylalanine or tryptophan.

TRBV30 | AFTLSVTGELF
TRBV20-1 | SADGARGLAARYNEQF
TRBV19 | ASGSGEEIYEQY
TRBV20-1 | SARINRGLQH
TRBV28 | ASSFPSRQGVYYGYT
TRBV30 | AWSRDPHNEQF
TRBV6-1 | ASSEQRYEQY
TRBV9 | ASSAAGLADSHEQF
TRBV19 | ASSRDSRPAVYEQY
TRBV5-1 | ASSLEGGGSHEQY
TRBV6-1 | ASSEETGWAEKLF
TRBV15 | ATSRRVSNYGYT
TRBV10-3 | ATVGQGREQY
TRBV18 | ASSPIQPDSGPYEQY
TRBV7-9 | ASSLGSGSTEQY
TRBV6-2/TRBV6-3 | ASSYSWYSGQTYEQY
TRBV6-5 | ASSFTENYGYT
TRBV5-1 | ASSLTGDISYNEQF
TRBV11-2 | ASSLWGGNYEQY
TRBV29-1 | SVAGGRISETQY
TRBV5-6 | ASSLGAEGAAGELF
TRBV28 | ASTTGVMSIKNYEQY
TRBV7-8 | ASSFGPGETQY
TRBV29-1 | SVGQGNEQY
TRBV6-1 | ASSETERPEAF
TRBV6-1 | ASSEASQSNEKLF
TRBV30 | AWQGGQGHEKLF
TRBV6-1 | ASRETRQSPTDTQY
TRBV10-3 | AISESLGQSYEQY
TRBV28 | ASSLMETGTGGTDTQY
TRBV4-3 | ASSQFRDRGLTSGANVLT
TRBV11-3 | ASSKGENTGELF
TRBV12-5 | ASPTRTQREMTDNEQF
TRBV5-5 | ASSPDGTVHEQF
TRBV6-5 | ASSSPRQGAGNEKLF
TRBV6-5 | ASSYDPSGEQY
TRBV20-1 | SARDGQGGTEAF
TRBV20-1 | SASERGPYEQY
TRBV20-1 | SAGDTGTSRYNEQF
TRBV7-2 | ASRPGGNSPLH
TRBV7-7 | ASSFDRGQEQY
TRBV4-1 | ASSQFWTSPLH
TRBV4-3 | ASSQLRGPGQPQH
TRBV10-3 | AISALVSGRVTGELF
TRBV29-1 | SVALGQKHSANTIY
TRBV10-3 | AISESDRGQTGELF
TRBV20-1 | SARQVRRSGNTIY
TRBV2 | ASSGPGQSFTSTDTQY
TRBV12-3/TRBV12-4 | ASILDRGDQPQH
TRBV7-2 | ASSPSSGVETQY
TRBV11-2 | ASQAFPTPRLDTQY
TRBV7-9 | ASSPGVGFYEQY
TRBV3-2 | ASSQDLRTRGSYEQY
TRBV5-1 | ASSFSGAIADTQY
TRBV2 | ASEPTGVGNEQF